This T cell receptor (beta chain) is drawn from a study of human T cells and chemical hapten exposure. Time point denoted: patch test 1, 2 weeks after DPC sensitization. Treatment of the sample: therapeutic diphenylcyclopropenone sensitization with weekly scalp DPC. One entry per CDR3 protein results from TCRdb running MiXCR on the RACE reads. The repertoire has 79,000 or so distinct CDR3 sequences, 32% of them found once; the top ten carry more than 7%. V was clipped by 6 bases and J by 9 bases, with 21 bases between them. The V gene's germline CDR1 is DFQATT and CDR2 SNEGSKA (reference sequence). The CDR3 extends over 14 amino acids.

The clonotype originates from a man aged 35-49 years with alopecia areata. Some clones in this sample may be carry-over from other donors' samples. This specimen was whole blood, taken in connection with sensitization to the hapten diphenylcyclopropenone (DPC). The chain couples TRBV20-1 to TRBJ2-1, with D possibly being TRBD1 (6 bases). CDR3 nucleotide sequence: TGCAGTGCCCCTGATGTAGGGGGAGTAAGTGAGCAGTTCTTC. Translating it yields CSAPDVGGVSEQFF.